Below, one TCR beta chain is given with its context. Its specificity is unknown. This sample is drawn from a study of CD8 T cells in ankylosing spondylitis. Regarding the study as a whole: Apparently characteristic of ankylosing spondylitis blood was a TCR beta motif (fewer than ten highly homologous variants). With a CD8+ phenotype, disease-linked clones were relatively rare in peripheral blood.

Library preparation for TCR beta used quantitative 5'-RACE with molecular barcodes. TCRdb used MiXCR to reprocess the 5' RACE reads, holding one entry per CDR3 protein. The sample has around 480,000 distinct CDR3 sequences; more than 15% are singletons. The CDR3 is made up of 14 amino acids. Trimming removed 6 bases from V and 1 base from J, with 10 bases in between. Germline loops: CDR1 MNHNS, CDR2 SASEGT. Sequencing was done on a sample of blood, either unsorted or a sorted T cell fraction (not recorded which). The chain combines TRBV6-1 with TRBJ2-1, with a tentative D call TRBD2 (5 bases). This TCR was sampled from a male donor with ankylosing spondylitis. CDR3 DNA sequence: TGTGCCAGCAGCTCCGCGGGTTCCTACAATGAGCAGTTCTTC. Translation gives CASSSAGSYNEQFF.